Below are 28 T cell receptor beta chains sequenced from a single sample in a study of blood T cells in healthy people across ages. With a J-beta primer mix and a sample-barcoded 5' primer, a second PCR ran about 7 to 12 cycles. In TCRdb, the 5' RACE reads were re-called with MiXCR into one record per CDR3 protein. Of some 780,000 distinct CDR3 sequences in the sample, approximately 60% were seen once. The specimen was blood. Every receptor here comes from a man aged 35-49 years in good health.

As to this clonotype: Its ends do not fully match the called genes, so a read error is possible. The chain couples TRBV5-1 to TRBJ2-7; no clear D gene. The CDR3 contains 15 residues. Germline loops: CDR1 SGHRS, CDR2 YFSETQ. Written as DNA, the CDR3 is TGCACCAGCAGCTTGCTCTTTTCCCCGACCTACGAGCAGTACTTC. Translation gives CTSSLLFSPTYEQYF.

The V gene is TRBV7-8, the J gene TRBJ2-7; D gene uncertain. The ends were cut back, 1 base at V and 2 bases at J, with 9 bases in the middle. CDR1 is SGHVS and CDR2 is FQNEAQ in the germline V gene. This CDR3 is 14 amino acids long. The CDR3 nucleotides read TGTGCCAGCAGCTTAGGACCCTACCCCTACGAGCAGTACTTC. It translates to CASSLGPYPYEQYF.

This chain connects TRBV29-1 to TRBJ2-1, with a possible D match to TRBD2 (5 bases). The V and J ends lost 8 bases and 9 bases respectively, with 14 bases between them. This CDR3 comprises 11 residues. Per germline, CDR1 SQVTM and CDR2 ANQGSEA. The CDR3 reads CSTLDSGEQFF. CDR3 bases: TGCAGCACACTGGACTCGGGTGAGCAGTTCTTC.

This clonotype was counted a few times. This chain links TRBV4-2 with TRBJ1-2, with TRBD1 as a possible D gene (5 bases). V lost 0 bases and J lost 10, with 9 bases in between. CDR1 LGHNA and CDR2 YNFKEQ come from the germline V gene. The CDR3 has 12 amino acids. The chain's CDR3 is CASSQDRDSYTF. CDR3 DNA: TGTGCCAGCAGCCAAGATCGGGACTCCTACACCTTC.

The table lists this clonotype with a few counts. This chain uses TRBV7-2 with TRBJ2-1; 8 nucleotides match TRBD2. This CDR3 is built from 16 residues. V lost 4 bases and J lost 7; bases outside the gene matches: 12. Germline V gene sequence: CDR1 SGHTA, CDR2 FQGNSA. CDR3 protein: CASSSRGTRALNEQFF. CDR3 DNA sequence: TGTGCCAGCAGCTCCCGGGGGACTAGGGCCCTTAATGAGCAGTTCTTC.

The chain recombines TRBV20-1 with TRBJ2-3, with a possible D match to TRBD2 (5 bases). The V gene's germline CDR1 is DFQATT and CDR2 SNEGSKA (reference sequence). Trimming cost V 0 bases and J 4 bases, with 11 bases left between them. The CDR3 is 14 residues long. CDR3 protein: CSARDSRGSDTQYF. The CDR3 coding sequence is TGCAGTGCTAGAGATTCCCGCGGGTCAGATACGCAGTATTTT.

V and J are TRBV7-2 and TRBJ2-5; D remains ambiguous. V lost 4 bases, J lost 5 bases, and 11 bases lay in between. The CDR3 length is 13 residues. The germline V gene has CDR1 SGHTA and CDR2 FQGNSA. The CDR3 bases are TGTGCCAGCAGCTCCCAACCCGATGAGACCCAGTACTTC. Translated, it gives CASSSQPDETQYF. Full variable domain (remainder filled in from reference TRBV7-2 and TRBJ2-5): GAGVSQSPSNKVTEKGKDVELRCDPISGHTALYWYRQSLGQGLEFLIYFQGNSAPDKSGLPSDRFSAERTGGSVSTLTIQRTQQEDSAVYLCASSSQPDETQYFGPGTRLLVL.

The V and J genes are TRBV5-1 and TRBJ1-2; 7 bases line up with TRBD1. The CDR3 extends over 14 amino acids. V gave up 4 bases and J gave up 7 bases; unmatched junction bases: 10. Germline loops: CDR1 SGHRS, CDR2 YFSETQ. This CDR3 is CASSPTGEMSGYTF. The CDR3 nucleotides are TGCGCCAGCAGCCCAACAGGGGAGATGAGTGGCTACACCTTC. Complete variable domain (other parts from reference TRBV5-1 and TRBJ1-2): KAGVTQTPRYLIKTRGQQVTLSCSPISGHRSVSWYQQTPGQGLQFLFEYFSETQRNKGNFPGRFSGRQFSNSRSEMNVSTLELGDSALYLCASSPTGEMSGYTFGSGTRLTVV.

Regarding this clonotype: An end of the junction does not agree with germline; a read error may underlie this. V usage is TRBV9 and J usage is TRBJ1-2; no clear D gene. Germline values: CDR1 SGDLS, CDR2 YYNGEE. The CDR3 contains 12 residues. In DNA form, the CDR3 reads TGTGCCAGCAGCCAGCGCTCCTATGGTTACACCTTC. It translates to CASSQRSYGYTF.

This chain links TRBV6-6 with TRBJ2-5; 14 bases align to TRBD2. Germline CDR1 MNHNY, CDR2 SVGAGI (reference sequence). This CDR3 has 17 amino acids. Germline trimming cut 9 bases from V and 2 bases from J; bases unmatched to any gene: 11. The CDR3 region has the DNA TGTGCCAGTAGTCCGGGACTAGCGGGAGCCTATCAAGAGACCCAGTACTTC. Translating gives CASSPGLAGAYQETQYF.

This rearrangement joins TRBV20-1 to TRBJ2-3; D not resolved. The germline V gene has CDR1 DFQATT and CDR2 SNEGSKA (reference sequence). The CDR3 consists of 12 residues. Trimming took 7 bases from V and 0 from J, leaving 8 bases between them. CDR3 DNA: TGCAGTGGCAGTACTAGCACAGATACGCAGTATTTT. It is translated as CSGSTSTDTQYF.

The chain recombines TRBV7-3 with TRBJ2-7; TRBD2 matches at 8 bases. Germline V gives CDR1 SGHTA, CDR2 FQGTGA. V shed 0 bases, J shed 9 bases, and the junction held 13 bases outside the gene matches. The CDR3 runs to 16 residues. The CDR3 DNA sequence: TGTGCCAGCAGCTTAACCGGTGTAGCGGGAACTGACGGGCAGTACTTC. The encoded protein is CASSLTGVAGTDGQYF.

The chain couples TRBV7-2 to TRBJ2-1; 7 bases fit TRBD1. V trimming: 4 bases; J trimming: 3 bases; junction bases outside the gene matches: 6. The CDR3 contains 15 residues. CDR1 is SGHTA, CDR2 FQGNSA, per germline. This CDR3 reads CASSSTGTDYNEQFF. CDR3 coding DNA: TGTGCCAGCAGCTCGACCGGGACAGACTACAATGAGCAGTTCTTC.

The chain joins TRBV4-1 to TRBJ1-1; TRBD1 matches 10 bases. Trimming at V came to 2 bases and at J to 6 bases, leaving 6 bases not matched to a gene. The germline V gene encodes CDR1 MGHRA and CDR2 YSYEKL. CDR3 length equals 15 residues. This chain's CDR3 is CASSQPTGGRSEAFF. As DNA, the CDR3 is TGCGCCAGCAGCCAACCGACAGGGGGCCGGTCTGAAGCTTTCTTT.

Written as DNA, the CDR3 is TGCGCCAGCAGCTTGTACGATCGGGATACGCAGTATTTT. It specifies CASSLYDRDTQYF. The rearrangement links TRBV5-1 to TRBJ2-3; D is unresolved. V dropped 1 base and J dropped 6 bases, with 9 bases sitting between them. The germline V gene has CDR1 SGHRS and CDR2 YFSETQ. The CDR3 extends over 13 amino acids. Supplemented by reference TRBV5-1 and TRBJ2-3, the full variable domain reads KAGVTQTPRYLIKTRGQQVTLSCSPISGHRSVSWYQQTPGQGLQFLFEYFSETQRNKGNFPGRFSGRQFSNSRSEMNVSTLELGDSALYLCASSLYDRDTQYFGPGTRLTVL.

This clonotype occurred a few times. The chain uses TRBV4-3 and TRBJ1-6; the D is unclear. V was trimmed by 3 bases and J by 0 bases, leaving 6 bases between them. The CDR3 has 15 residues. Per the germline V gene, CDR1 is LGHNA and CDR2 is YSLEER. The DNA for the CDR3 is TGCGCCAGCAGCCAGGATAGCTCCTATAATTCACCCCTCCACTTT. Its translation is CASSQDSSYNSPLHF.

This clonotype was detected once. V usage is TRBV4-3 and J usage is TRBJ2-1; possibly TRBD2 for D (6 bases). The DNA matches TRBJ2-7 better at its end, which makes the J call doubtful. Germline V CDR1 and CDR2: LGHNA, YSLEER. The CDR3 covers 17 residues. CDR3 nucleotide sequence: TGCGCCAGCAGCCAAGAAGGTGGAGGGGTTTCCTACAATGAGCAGTACTTC. This translates into CASSQEGGGVSYNEQYF.

This chain links TRBV9 with TRBJ1-1; 7 bases line up with TRBD1. V shed 3 bases and J 10 bases; nucleotides not matched to a gene: 12. There are 14 residues in the CDR3. CDR1 is SGDLS, CDR2 YYNGEE, per germline. As DNA, the CDR3 is TGTGCCAGCAGCGCATTAAACAGGGGTCGTGGAGCTTTCTTT. Translating it yields CASSALNRGRGAFF. Using reference TRBV9 and TRBJ1-1 for the parts outside the CDR3, the full variable domain is DSGVTQTPKHLITATGQRVTLRCSPRSGDLSVYWYQQSLDQGLQFLIQYYNGEERAKGNILERFSAQQFPDLHSELNLSSLELGDSALYFCASSALNRGRGAFFGQGTRLTVV.

As regards this clonotype: A read error may be the cause here, since a much bigger clone is one base away. J is TRBJ1-2 and V is TRBV10-3; tentatively, D is TRBD1 (5 bases). CDR1 ENHRY and CDR2 SYGVKD come from the germline V gene. This CDR3 has 13 amino acids. Trimming pared 3 bases from V and 4 bases from J, leaving 9 bases between. The CDR3 nucleotides read TGTGCCATCAGTGATGACAGATCCTATGGCTACACCTTC. It encodes CAISDDRSYGYTF.

This clonotype was recorded a few times. This chain uses TRBV28 with TRBJ2-1; the match to TRBD2 covers 13 bases. V dropped 5 bases and J dropped 6; count of bases not matched to a gene: 4. From germline, CDR1 is MDHEN and CDR2 SYDVKM. CDR3 length: 15 residues. CDR3 protein: CASSPTSGGGNEQFF. CDR3 in DNA: TGTGCCAGCAGTCCAACTAGCGGGGGGGGCAATGAGCAGTTCTTC.

This chain uses TRBV11-2 with TRBJ2-3, with 13 positions matching TRBD2. The V gene end was trimmed by 4 bases and the J gene end by 4 bases; junction bases not matched to a gene: 5. The CDR3 runs to 16 residues. Per the germline V gene, CDR1 is SGHAT and CDR2 is FQNNGV. CDR3 region: CASSWTSGRVADTQYF. The CDR3, as DNA: TGTGCCAGCAGCTGGACTAGCGGGAGAGTCGCAGATACGCAGTATTTT.

The V and J genes are TRBV11-2 and TRBJ2-1; possibly TRBD1 for D (6 bases). V lost 3 bases and J 4 bases, leaving 16 bases between the germline ends. The CDR3 has 16 amino acids. Germline CDR1 and CDR2: SGHAT and FQNNGV. Here the CDR3 DNA reads TGTGCCAGCAGCTTGGACAAAGGACAGCAATACAATGAGCAGTTCTTC. It yields the protein CASSLDKGQQYNEQFF.

This chain connects TRBV5-1 to TRBJ1-1; D is possibly TRBD1 (5 bases). The CDR3 spans 14 residues. Germline V CDR1 and CDR2: SGHRS, YFSETQ. Between the trimmed V and J ends, which lost 0 bases and 8 bases, there was a span of 14 bases. The CDR3 DNA reads as TGCGCCAGCAGCTTGGCCGGAAGGGGCGTGGAAGCTTTCTTT. Translating it yields CASSLAGRGVEAFF.

This chain connects TRBV29-1 to TRBJ1-2; D is perhaps TRBD1 (5 bases). CDR1 is SQVTM, CDR2 ANQGSEA, per germline. V dropped 0 bases and J dropped 7 bases, with 18 bases sitting between them. This CDR3 contains 15 residues. The CDR3 sequence is CSVEERQRGRGGYTF. CDR3 coding DNA: TGCAGCGTTGAAGAAAGGCAGCGGGGAAGGGGTGGCTACACCTTC.

The V gene is TRBV27, the J gene TRBJ2-5; D is tentatively TRBD1 or TRBD2 (5 bases each). Looked up from germline, CDR1 is MNHEY and CDR2 is SMNVEV (reference sequence). This CDR3 contains 14 residues. V shed 3 bases and J shed 5 bases, with 13 bases lying between them. Here the CDR3 reads CASSFRGEWETQYF. Here the CDR3 DNA reads TGTGCCAGCAGTTTTAGGGGAGAGTGGGAGACCCAGTACTTC.

This clonotype was seen a handful of times. CDR3 sequence: CASRRTGVRNEQFF. In DNA, the CDR3 is TGTGCCAGCAGGCGGACAGGGGTTCGGAATGAGCAGTTCTTC. The chain joins TRBV6-2 or TRBV6-3 to TRBJ2-1; 9 bases map to TRBD1. The CDR3 length is 14 residues. Germline CDR1 and CDR2: MNHEY and SVGEGT. The junction had 7 bases not matched to a gene; V was cut back by 6 bases and J by 7 bases.

This clonotype was detected many times. The chain carries TRBV20-1 and TRBJ2-1; perhaps D is TRBD1 or TRBD2 (6 bases each). This CDR3 spans 15 amino acids. V lost 6 bases and J lost 1, with 16 bases in between. Germline loops: CDR1 DFQATT, CDR2 SNEGSKA (reference sequence). The CDR3 nucleotides read TGCAGTGCAATGGGGGGCCGCCTATCCTACAATGAGCAGTTCTTC. Amino acid sequence: CSAMGGRLSYNEQFF.

The CDR3 here is CASSFPRDSGGSYNEQFF. CDR3 coding DNA: TGTGCCAGCAGCTTCCCCCGGGATAGCGGTGGATCATACAATGAGCAGTTCTTC. This chain connects TRBV7-9 to TRBJ2-1, with D possibly matching TRBD2 (6 bases). This CDR3 has 18 amino acids. Trimming left V 3 bases short and J 4 bases short, with 22 bases between. Germline V gene lookup returns CDR1 SEHNR and CDR2 FQNEAQ (reference sequence).